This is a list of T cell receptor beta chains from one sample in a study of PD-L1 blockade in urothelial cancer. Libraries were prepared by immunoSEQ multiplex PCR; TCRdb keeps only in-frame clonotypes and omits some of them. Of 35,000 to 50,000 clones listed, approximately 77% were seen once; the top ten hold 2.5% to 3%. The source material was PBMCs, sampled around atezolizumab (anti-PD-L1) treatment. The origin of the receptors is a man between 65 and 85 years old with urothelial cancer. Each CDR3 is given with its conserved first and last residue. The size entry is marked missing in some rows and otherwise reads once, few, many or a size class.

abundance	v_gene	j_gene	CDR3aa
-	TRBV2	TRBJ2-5	CASRTGGGETQYF
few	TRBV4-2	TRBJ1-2	CASSQDDSGYTF
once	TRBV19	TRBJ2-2	CASSMMTRKTGELFF
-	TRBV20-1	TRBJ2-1	CSASNYEQFF
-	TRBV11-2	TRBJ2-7	CASSYYPPGQGDNEQYF
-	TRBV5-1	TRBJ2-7	CASSLDPGVYEQYF
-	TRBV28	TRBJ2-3	CASTLPGGISQYF
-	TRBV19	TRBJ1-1	CASSPTPGTRPLEAFF
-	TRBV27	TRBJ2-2	CASSLILGAPGELFF
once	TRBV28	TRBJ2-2	CASSRWNAYRGNTGELFF
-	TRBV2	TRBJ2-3	CASSSTRGLAGVGDTQYF
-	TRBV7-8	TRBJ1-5	CASSPREGDQPQHF
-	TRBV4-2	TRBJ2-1	CASSQVAGGFNEQFF
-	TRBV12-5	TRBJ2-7	CASGLVKRCEQYF
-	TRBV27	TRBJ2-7	CASSFTRAAGPSSYEQYF
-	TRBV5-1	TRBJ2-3	CASRPDSATDTQYF
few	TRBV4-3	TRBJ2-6	CASSHWGEAGANVLTF
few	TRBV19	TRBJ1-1	CASSSQGNTEAFF